Listed here are 19 T cell receptor delta chains from one sample, sequenced in a study of delta chains in infants with herpesvirus infections. Reverse transcription of PBMC RNA used primers specific for the gamma and delta chains. TCRdb repeated clone calling on the RT-PCR reads with CATT. The top ten clones hold 14% to 15% of a sample with about 450 delta-chain clones, over 15% of them seen once. The sequencing used peripheral blood, collected at time point 1 of longitudinal follow-up. The receptors here all came from a human donor who was a Ugandan infant, either HIV-exposed or HIV-unexposed (not recorded which).

Details on this clone: This sequence may be a read error, since a much larger clone differs from it by one base. The chain carries TRDV1 and TRDJ1; 7 positions match TRDD3. In germline, CDR1 is TSWWSYY, CDR2 QGS. The CDR3 consists of 17 residues. Trimming took 2 bases from V and 5 from J; bases not matched to a gene: 14. CDR3 sequence (DNA): TGTGCTCTTGGGGAAATGAGGGGCGTCGAGGATACGGATAAACTCATCTTT. Translating gives CALGEMRGVEDTDKLIF.

With regard to this clone: A far larger clone is one nucleotide away, so this likely arose from a read error. The DNA is left out, because the CDR3 cannot be placed on it with certainty; the CDR3 is given as TCRdb lists it. A V gene of TRAV29/DV5 was called, but no J gene was assigned. Germline loops: CDR1 NSMFDY, CDR2 ISSIKDK. The CDR3 region is 20 residues in length, termini included. The CDR3 here is CSVLLCSTPHHTSYTDKLIF.

Judged by abundance, this clone is hyperexpanded (1% or more). The rearrangement joins TRDV1 to TRDJ1; tentatively, D is TRDD3 (5 bases). Trimming shortened V by 6 bases and J by 3 bases, and 29 bases separated the two germline ends. Germline lookup yields CDR1 TSWWSYY and CDR2 QGS. The CDR3 length is 19 residues. CDR3 in DNA: TGTGCTCTTGGACTAGGCGGGTCCATCCACTCCAGGGGAGCCGATAAACTCATCTTT. It translates to CALGLGGSIHSRGADKLIF.

In the case of this clone: A single base is all that separates this from a far larger clone, so a read error is likely. V gene TRDV2 combines with J gene TRDJ2, with 8 bases aligning to TRDD3. The J gene is not listed in TCRdb, so it was assigned here from a DNA match to germline. Germline V gives CDR1 GEAIGNYY, CDR2 EKD. The CDR3 loop spans 17 amino acids. The CDR3 DNA reads TGTGCCTGTGACACCGTGGACAGGGATACGATGACAGAACAACTCTTCTTT. Protein: CACDTVDRDTMTEQLFF.

This clone is judged large. The V gene is TRDV2, the J gene TRDJ3; the match to TRDD3 covers 7 bases. This CDR3 region has 18 residues. The ends lost 1 base at V and 3 bases at J; junction bases unmatched: 8. Germline CDR1 GEAIGNYY, CDR2 EKD. CDR3 coding DNA: TGTGCCTGTGACACAGTAGGGGATAGTCACTGGGACACCCGACAGATGTTTTTC. This translates into CACDTVGDSHWDTRQMFF.

A few counts support this clone. A read error likely explains this, since a far larger clone differs by one base. Different DNA sequences within this sample yield the same CDR3. J is TRDJ1 and V is TRDV1, with TRDD2 matching 9 bases. The CDR3 has 22 amino acids. Germline CDR1 and CDR2: TSWWSYY and QGS. Losses at the gene ends were 4 bases for V and 1 base for J; bases not matched to a gene: 25. CDR3 sequence (DNA): TGTGCTCTTGGGGCAAAACCCCCTTCCTACAGTCGACTGGGAAAACTCACCGATAAACTCATCTTT. Translation: CALGAKPPSYSRLGKLTDKLIF.

This clone was observed a few times. The chain carries TRDV1 and TRDJ1; 11 nucleotides agree with TRDD3. V trimming: 2 bases; J trimming: 0 bases; junction bases outside the gene matches: 17. The CDR3 spans 21 residues. CDR1 TSWWSYY and CDR2 QGS come from the germline V gene. CDR3 bases: TGTGCTCTTGGGGAAGTCTTCGTTGGGGGATACGCGACCCGATACACCGATAAACTCATCTTT. It codes for CALGEVFVGGYATRYTDKLIF.

The table lists this clone with a few counts. A single base is all that separates this from a far larger clone, so a read error is likely. The rearrangement joins TRDV1 to TRDJ1, with a tentative D call TRDD3 (5 bases). Trimming removed 6 bases at V and 3 bases at J, with 29 bases between. From germline, CDR1 is TSWWSYY and CDR2 QGS. The CDR3 is 19 amino acids. The CDR3 region has the DNA TGTGCTCTTGGACTAGGCGGGTCCATCCACTCCAGGGGACCCGATAAACTCATCTTT. Encoded protein: CALGLGGSIHSRGPDKLIF.

A word on this clone: A far larger clone is a single base away, which makes a read error likely. The chain carries TRDV2 and TRDJ1; TRDD3 matches 10 bases. TCRdb gives no J gene; it was assigned here by matching the DNA to germline. CDR3 length: 16 amino acids. After removal of 0 bases from V and 0 bases from J, the junction contained 3 bases not matched to a gene. Germline-derived CDR1 and CDR2 are GEAIGNYY and EKD. The CDR3 reads CACDTLGDMHTDKLIF. CDR3 sequence (DNA): TGTGCCTGTGACACCCTGGGGGATATGCACACCGATAAACTCATCTTT.

The table lists this clone with a few counts. This likely stems from a read error, as it lies one base from a far larger clone. The chain links TRDV2 to TRDJ1; no reliable D call. There are 15 residues in the CDR3. V dropped 0 bases and J dropped 4 bases, with 14 bases sitting between them. Germline CDR1 and CDR2: GEAIGNYY and EKD. The CDR3 region has the DNA TGTGCCTGTGACACCGCGGAGACGCCATACGATAAACTCATCTTT. This gives the protein CACDTAETPYDKLIF.

Details on this clone: This may come from a read error, since a much larger clone is one base off. Other DNA sequences of this sample code for an identical CDR3. The chain uses TRDV2 and TRDJ3; D perhaps matches TRDD3 (5 bases). The CDR3 loop spans 19 amino acids. Germline lookup yields CDR1 GEAIGNYY and CDR2 EKD. V lost 0 bases to trimming and J lost 0 bases, with 14 bases between them. The CDR3 is CACDTAGASSSWDTRQMFF. The CDR3 region has the DNA TGTGCCTGTGACACCGCGGGGGCATCGAGCTCCTGGGACACCCGACAGATGTTTTTC.

Concerning this clone itself: A read error is likely here: a far larger clone is one base away. This chain links TRDV2 with TRDJ2; 8 bases match TRDD3. The J gene, missing from TCRdb, was assigned here through DNA to germline matching. This CDR3 region has 17 residues. Germline CDR1 is GEAIGNYY and CDR2 is EKD. J was trimmed by 3 bases and V by 2 bases; bases with no gene match: 10. The CDR3 nucleotides read TGTGCCTGTGACAACGTGGACAGGGATACGATGACAGCACAACTCTTCTTT. Translation: CACDNVDRDTMTAQLFF.

A remark on this clone: This may be a read error: a much more frequent sequence differs by one nucleotide. The V and J genes are TRDV2 and TRDJ1; 7 positions agree with TRDD3. Germline V gives CDR1 GEAIGNYY, CDR2 EKD. The CDR3 loop spans 13 amino acids. V shed 2 bases, J shed 4 bases, and the junction held 3 bases outside the gene matches. The CDR3 bases are TGTGCCTGTGACATAATGGGGGACGATAAACTCATCTTT. As protein: CACDIMGDDKLIF.

This clone is classed as large. The sample has other DNA sequences that encode this CDR3 too. The rearrangement uses TRDV1 and TRDJ1, with 10 bases aligning to TRDD3. With V trimmed by 4 bases and J by 2 bases, 22 bases remained unmatched. Germline assignment: CDR1 TSWWSYY and CDR2 QGS. The CDR3 contains 21 residues. CDR3 region: CALGVSAVPGTGGLRTDKLIF. The CDR3 DNA follows: TGTGCTCTTGGGGTCTCGGCCGTCCCCGGTACTGGGGGATTAAGAACCGATAAACTCATCTTT.

Details on this clone: A far bigger clonotype differs at one base, so this is likely a read error. This chain connects TRDV2 to TRDJ3, with 12 nucleotides matching TRDD3. As TCRdb names no J gene, one was assigned here on the basis of a DNA match to germline. Germline CDR1 reads GEAIGNYY; CDR2 reads EKD. This CDR3 contains 18 residues. CDR3 DNA: TGTGCCTGTGACAATACTGGGGGATACTCCTGGGACGCCCGACAGATGTTTTTC. It encodes CACDNTGGYSWDARQMFF.

With respect to this clone: A far larger clone is one base from this, pointing to a likely read error. The chain is built from TRDV1 and TRDJ3, with D perhaps TRDD3 (5 bases). No J segment appears in TCRdb, so it was assigned here by matching the sequence to germline. The CDR3 sequence is 20 residues long. Germline assignment: CDR1 TSWWSYY and CDR2 QGS. CDR3 loop: CALGVFIPRRFSWETRQMFF. CDR3 bases: TGTGCTCTTGGGGTTTTCATTCCCCGGCGTTTCTCCTGGGAAACCCGACAGATGTTTTTC.

In its sample, this clone was seen a few times. Possible read error: a much larger clone is one base away. The sample has other DNA sequences that encode this CDR3 too. The chain links TRAV38-2/DV8 to TRDJ1; D is possibly TRDD3 (6 bases). Trimming cost V 4 bases and J 0 bases, with 25 bases left between them. The CDR3 spans 19 residues. In germline, CDR1 is TSESDYY, CDR2 QEAYKQQN. CDR3 sequence: CAYRGTLSGDPSYTDKLIF. CDR3 coding DNA: TGTGCTTATAGGGGCACTCTCTCTGGGGATCCCTCGTACACCGATAAACTCATCTTT.

Worth noting for this clone: With a far larger clone one base away, a read error is the likely cause. CDR3 residues: CAFARWGACSNWGTPDKLIF. The CDR3 bases are TGTGCTTTCGCCCGGTGGGGGGCCTGCTCAAACTGGGGGACTCCCGATAAACTCATCTTT. The chain joins TRAV38-2/DV8 to TRDJ1, with 9 bases lining up with TRDD3. Matching the DNA to germline supplied the J gene, which TCRdb does not give. This CDR3 has 20 residues. Germline CDR1 is TSESDYY and CDR2 is QEAYKQQN. Unmatched junction bases numbered 27, after V lost 9 bases and J lost 3 bases.

This clone turned up a few times. A far larger clone is one nucleotide away, so this likely arose from a read error. This chain links TRDV1 with TRDJ1, with TRDD3 as a possible D gene (5 bases). V was clipped by 7 bases and J by 3 bases, with 30 bases between them. Germline loops: CDR1 TSWWSYY, CDR2 QGS. CDR3 length equals 19 residues. The CDR3 bases are TGTGCTCTTGTACTAGGCGGGTCCATCCACTCCAGGGGAGCCGATAAACTCATCTTT. This encodes CALVLGGSIHSRGADKLIF.